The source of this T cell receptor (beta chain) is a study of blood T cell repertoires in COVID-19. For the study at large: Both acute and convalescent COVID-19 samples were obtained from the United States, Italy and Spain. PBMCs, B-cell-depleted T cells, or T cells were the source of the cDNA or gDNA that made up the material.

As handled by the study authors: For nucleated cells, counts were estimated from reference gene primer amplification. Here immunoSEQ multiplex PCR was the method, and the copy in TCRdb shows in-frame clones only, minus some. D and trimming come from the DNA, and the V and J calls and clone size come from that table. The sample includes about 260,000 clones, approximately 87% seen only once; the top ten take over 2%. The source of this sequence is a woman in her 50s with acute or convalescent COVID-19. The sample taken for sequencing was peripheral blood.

In DNA form, the CDR3 reads TGTGCCAGCAGTTCCAGACAGGGGGCAACCCAAGAGACCCAGTACTTC. This encodes CASSSRQGATQETQYF. J is TRBJ2-5 and V is TRBV6-6; 10 nucleotides match TRBD1. Germline values: CDR1 MNHNY, CDR2 SVGAGI (reference sequence). The length of the CDR3 is 16 residues. With V trimmed by 4 bases and J by 1 base, 6 bases remained unmatched.